The 21 T cell receptor beta chains below were found in one sample sequenced in a study of human T cells and chemical hapten exposure. TCRdb ran MiXCR on the RACE reads and lists one entry per CDR3 protein. Of some 74,000 distinct CDR3 sequences in the sample, roughly 13% were seen once. The time point is: patch test 3, about 24 weeks after DPC sensitization. Treatment here: therapeutic diphenylcyclopropenone sensitization with weekly scalp DPC. The specimen comprised whole blood, sampled in connection with sensitization to the hapten diphenylcyclopropenone (DPC). The receptors were gathered from a woman aged 50 to 65 with alopecia areata. Some clones in this sample may be carry-over from other donors' samples.

This clonotype was seen many times. This chain uses TRBV5-1 with TRBJ2-3; 10 nucleotides agree with TRBD2. The CDR3 is 17 amino acids. Germline CDR1 SGHRS, CDR2 YFSETQ. The trim removed 5 bases at V and 3 bases at J, leaving 12 bases unmatched. The CDR3 DNA sequence: TGCGCCAGCAGTTCCATCTCAGCGGGAGGGGGTACAGATACGCAGTATTTT. It is translated as CASSSISAGGGTDTQYF.

The genes are TRBV19 and TRBJ1-5; no clear D. Trimming pared 5 bases from V and 3 bases from J, leaving 11 bases between. The CDR3 totals 14 residues. CDR1 is LNHDA and CDR2 is SQIVND in the germline V gene (reference sequence). CDR3 DNA sequence: TGTGCCAGTAGTCCCAGAATAGACAATCAGCCCCAGCATTTT. This gives the protein CASSPRIDNQPQHF.

This clonotype was found many times. The rearrangement uses TRBV4-2 and TRBJ1-1; D perhaps matches TRBD1 (6 bases). Per germline, CDR1 LGHNA and CDR2 YNFKEQ. The CDR3 spans 16 residues. V lost 2 bases to trimming and J lost 1 base, with 14 bases between them. The CDR3 nucleotides are TGTGCCAGCAGCCAAAGTGGAGACAGGCGGAACACTGAAGCTTTCTTT. Its protein is CASSQSGDRRNTEAFF.

The chain is built from TRBV5-5 and TRBJ1-4; perhaps TRBD1 as D (6 bases). Germline CDR1 reads SGHKS; CDR2 reads YYEKEE (reference sequence). This CDR3 comprises 14 residues. V lost 4 bases and J 7 bases, leaving 14 bases between the germline ends. CDR3 nucleotides: TGTGCCAGCAGCCGGACAGTTGATACTGAAAAACTGTTTTTT. This translates into CASSRTVDTEKLFF.

This clonotype was seen more than once but under ten times. The rearrangement links TRBV7-9 to TRBJ2-5, with 12 bases that match TRBD2. The CDR3 totals 16 residues. The V gene's germline CDR1 is SEHNR and CDR2 FQNEAQ (reference sequence). Germline trimming cut 5 bases from V and 2 bases from J; bases unmatched to any gene: 6. CDR3 loop: CASSPRTSGVQETQYF. The DNA of the CDR3 is TGTGCCAGCAGCCCCAGGACTAGCGGGGTTCAAGAGACCCAGTACTTC.

This clonotype was seen a handful of times. The chain uses TRBV16 and TRBJ2-1; D is undetermined. Trimming left V 1 base short and J 4 bases short, with 5 bases between. The CDR3 is 13 amino acids. Per the germline V gene, CDR1 is KGHSY and CDR2 is FQNENV. This CDR3 reads CASSQFRYNEQFF. In nucleotides, the CDR3 is TGTGCCAGCAGCCAATTCCGGTACAATGAGCAGTTCTTC.

The chain joins TRBV2 to TRBJ2-2; 11 nucleotides line up with TRBD2. The trim removed 6 bases at V and 4 bases at J, leaving 1 base unmatched. Germline V CDR1 and CDR2: SNHLY, FYNNEI. The CDR3 sequence is 14 residues long. The DNA for the CDR3 is TGTGCCAGCAGCGGACTAGCGGGCACCGGGGAGCTGTTTTTT. Translating it yields CASSGLAGTGELFF.

This clonotype showed up just a few times. The V gene is TRBV7-9, the J gene TRBJ2-3; possibly TRBD1 or TRBD2 for D (6 bases each). Germline V CDR1 and CDR2: SEHNR, FQNEAQ (reference sequence). Trimming stripped 2 bases from V and 4 bases from J, with 13 bases between. This CDR3 is built from 15 residues. The CDR3 sequence is CASSLLRGRSDTQYF. The CDR3 DNA sequence: TGTGCCAGCAGCTTATTGAGGGGGAGGTCAGATACGCAGTATTTT.

The sample holds many counts of this clonotype. The gene calls are TRBV12-3 or TRBV12-4 and TRBJ1-2; the D gene is possibly TRBD1 (6 bases). The V end was cut by 4 bases, the J end by 4 bases, with 7 bases between. CDR3 length equals 12 residues. The CDR3 protein is CASSWGPYGYTF. For the CDR3, the DNA is TGTGCCAGCAGTTGGGGGCCCTATGGCTACACCTTC.

The V gene is TRBV28, the J gene TRBJ1-4, with D possibly TRBD1 on 5 matching bases. The CDR3 has 14 amino acids. Trimming removed 5 bases at V and 5 bases at J, with 12 bases between. Germline CDR1 is MDHEN and CDR2 is SYDVKM. In DNA form, the CDR3 reads TGTGCCAGCAGTCTGGGACGGCGAAATGAAAAACTGTTTTTT. Amino acid sequence: CASSLGRRNEKLFF.

This clonotype was recorded at least ten times. J is TRBJ1-3 and V is TRBV13; D may be TRBD1 (6 bases). Germline V lookup: CDR1 PRHDT, CDR2 FYEKMQ (reference sequence). The V end was cut by 2 bases, the J end by 0 bases, with 14 bases between. This CDR3 comprises 17 residues. The CDR3 coding sequence is TGTGCCAGCAGCTTATTGGCAGGGGAGGCCTCTGGAAACACCATATATTTT. This gives the protein CASSLLAGEASGNTIYF.

The J gene is TRBJ2-1, the V gene TRBV18; possible D gene TRBD1, 6 bases. CDR1 and CDR2 from the germline V gene are KGHSH and LQKENI. CDR3 size: 12 residues. Trimming removed 3 bases from V and 6 bases from J, with 6 bases in between. The CDR3: CASSPGANEQFF. CDR3 DNA sequence: TGTGCCAGCTCACCGGGGGCCAATGAGCAGTTCTTC.

A few counts support this clonotype. The chain recombines TRBV9 with TRBJ1-1; tentative D call: TRBD1 (6 bases). The germline V gene has CDR1 SGDLS and CDR2 YYNGEE. This CDR3 spans 17 amino acids. The V end lost 0 bases, the J end lost 0 bases, and 15 bases lay between the germline ends. This CDR3 is CASSVGVWGALNTEAFF. CDR3 in DNA: TGTGCCAGCAGCGTAGGAGTTTGGGGGGCCCTGAACACTGAAGCTTTCTTT.

The rearrangement uses TRBV7-9 and TRBJ1-1; D uncertain. Trimming stripped 2 bases from V and 7 bases from J, with 8 bases between. Germline lookup yields CDR1 SEHNR and CDR2 FQNEAQ (reference sequence). This CDR3 has 12 amino acids. The CDR3 DNA is TGTGCCAGCAGCTTAAAGTTAGGTGAAGCTTTCTTT. Protein sequence: CASSLKLGEAFF.

This clonotype was seen many times. The chain joins TRBV25-1 to TRBJ2-7; TRBD1 agrees at 9 bases. From germline, CDR1 is MGHDK and CDR2 SYGVNS. The CDR3 consists of 13 residues. J lost 6 bases, V lost 5 bases, and 5 bases had no gene match. The CDR3 reads CASSRTGGGEQYF. The CDR3, as DNA: TGTGCCAGCAGTAGAACAGGGGGCGGCGAGCAGTACTTC.

The gene calls are TRBV19 and TRBJ2-5; 11 nucleotides line up with TRBD2. Per germline, CDR1 LNHDA and CDR2 SQIVND (reference sequence). This CDR3 contains 15 residues. With 8 bases clipped from V and 4 bases from J, the junction kept 9 bases outside the gene matches. CDR3 sequence (DNA): TGTGCCAGTGGATCCGGGACTAGCGGATCAGAGACCCAGTACTTC. As protein: CASGSGTSGSETQYF.

This clonotype was seen many times. The chain is built from TRBV20-1 and TRBJ1-2; 7 bases line up with TRBD1. Looked up from germline, CDR1 is DFQATT and CDR2 is SNEGSKA (reference sequence). Trimming cost V 3 bases and J 1 base; bases outside gene matches: 5. This CDR3 comprises 14 residues. CDR3 sequence (DNA): TGCAGTGCTAGTCGACAGGGATTTAACTATGGCTACACCTTC. Translation: CSASRQGFNYGYTF.

The table lists this clonotype with a few counts. The J gene is TRBJ2-3, the V gene TRBV20-1, with D tentatively TRBD2 (5 bases). V lost 4 bases and J 4 bases, leaving 9 bases between the germline ends. The germline V gene has CDR1 DFQATT and CDR2 SNEGSKA (reference sequence). The CDR3 extends over 12 amino acids. The CDR3 reads CSAIVRADTQYF. The DNA for the CDR3 is TGCAGTGCTATTGTGAGGGCAGATACGCAGTATTTT.

This clonotype was seen a few times. The chain is built from TRBV3-1 and TRBJ2-1; a weak D match, TRBD2 (6 bases). The V gene's germline CDR1 is LGHDT and CDR2 YNNKEL (reference sequence). Deletions cut 0 bases from V and 3 bases from J, with 9 bases between. The CDR3 runs 15 residues. CDR3 region: CASSQDLTSYNEQFF. CDR3 DNA sequence: TGTGCCAGCAGCCAAGATTTGACTAGCTACAATGAGCAGTTCTTC.

There are many counts of this clonotype. The V gene is TRBV12-3 or TRBV12-4, the J gene TRBJ1-2, with D possibly matching TRBD1 (5 bases). V was cut by 6 bases and J by 2 bases, with 16 bases left in between. This CDR3 has 15 amino acids. As DNA, the CDR3 is TGTGCCAGCAGCATGTCAGGGAGGGTAAACTATGGCTACACCTTC. Protein sequence: CASSMSGRVNYGYTF.

V is TRBV11-2 and J is TRBJ1-1, with 7 bases identical to TRBD1. Losses at the gene ends were 1 base for V and 7 bases for J; bases not matched to a gene: 6. The CDR3 sequence is 14 residues long. The germline V gene encodes CDR1 SGHAT and CDR2 FQNNGV. This chain's CDR3 is CASSLVWGQSEAFF. The CDR3 DNA reads TGTGCCAGCAGCTTAGTATGGGGACAGAGTGAAGCTTTCTTT.